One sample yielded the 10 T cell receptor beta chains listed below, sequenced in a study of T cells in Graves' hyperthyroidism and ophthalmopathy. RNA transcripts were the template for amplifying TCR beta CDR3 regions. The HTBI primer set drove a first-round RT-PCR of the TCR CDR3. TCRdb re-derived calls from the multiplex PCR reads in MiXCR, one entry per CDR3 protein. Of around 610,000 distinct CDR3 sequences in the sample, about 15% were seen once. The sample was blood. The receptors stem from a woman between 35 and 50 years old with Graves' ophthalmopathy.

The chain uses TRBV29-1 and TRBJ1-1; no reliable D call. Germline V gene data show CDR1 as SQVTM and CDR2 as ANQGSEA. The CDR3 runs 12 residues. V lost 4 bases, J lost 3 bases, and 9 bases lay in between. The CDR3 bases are TGCAGCGTTGGAGCCAGCTACACTGAAGCTTTCTTT. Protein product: CSVGASYTEAFF.

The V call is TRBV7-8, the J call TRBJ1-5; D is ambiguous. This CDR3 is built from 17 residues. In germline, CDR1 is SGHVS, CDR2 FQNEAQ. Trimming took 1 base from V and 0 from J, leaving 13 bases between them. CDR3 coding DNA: TGTGCCAGCAGCTTAGGCGGTCAGTTCTATAGCAATCAGCCCCAGCATTTT. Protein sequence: CASSLGGQFYSNQPQHF.

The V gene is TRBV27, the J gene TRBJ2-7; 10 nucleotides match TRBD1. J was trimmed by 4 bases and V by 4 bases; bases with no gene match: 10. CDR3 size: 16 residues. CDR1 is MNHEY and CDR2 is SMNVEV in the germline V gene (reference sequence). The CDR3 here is CASSSPGTGEGYEQYF. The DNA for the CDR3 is TGTGCCAGCAGTTCTCCAGGGACAGGGGAAGGGTACGAGCAGTACTTC.

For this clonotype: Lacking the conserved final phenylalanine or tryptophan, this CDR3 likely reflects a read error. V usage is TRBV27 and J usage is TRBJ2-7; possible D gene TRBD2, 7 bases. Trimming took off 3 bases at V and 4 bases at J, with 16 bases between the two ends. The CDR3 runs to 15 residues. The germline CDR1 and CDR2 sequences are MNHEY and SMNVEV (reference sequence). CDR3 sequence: CASSLSGGRGYEQYS. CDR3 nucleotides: TGTGCCAGCAGTTTGTCCGGGGGGCGCGGGTACGAGCAGTACTCC.

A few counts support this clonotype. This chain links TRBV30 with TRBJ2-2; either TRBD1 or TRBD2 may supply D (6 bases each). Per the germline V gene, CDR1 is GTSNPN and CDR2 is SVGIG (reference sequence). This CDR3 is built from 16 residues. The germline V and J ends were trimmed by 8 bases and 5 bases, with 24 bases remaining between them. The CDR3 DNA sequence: TGTGCCGGGCCGGGGGCTGGGGGCGCTGGGACCGGGGAGCTGTTTTTT. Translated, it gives CAGPGAGGAGTGELFF.

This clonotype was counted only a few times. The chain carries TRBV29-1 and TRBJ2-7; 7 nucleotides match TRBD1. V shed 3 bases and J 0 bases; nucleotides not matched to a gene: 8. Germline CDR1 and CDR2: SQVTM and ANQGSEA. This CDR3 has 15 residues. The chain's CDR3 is CSVDEQGTSSYEQYF. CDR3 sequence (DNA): TGCAGCGTTGACGAACAGGGGACCAGCTCCTACGAGCAGTACTTC.

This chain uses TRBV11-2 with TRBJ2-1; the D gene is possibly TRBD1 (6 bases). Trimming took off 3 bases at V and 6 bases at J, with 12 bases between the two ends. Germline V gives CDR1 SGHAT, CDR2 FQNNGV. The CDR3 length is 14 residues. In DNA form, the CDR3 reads TGTGCCAGCAGCTTTAACAGGGACACCAATGAGCAGTTCTTC. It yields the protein CASSFNRDTNEQFF.

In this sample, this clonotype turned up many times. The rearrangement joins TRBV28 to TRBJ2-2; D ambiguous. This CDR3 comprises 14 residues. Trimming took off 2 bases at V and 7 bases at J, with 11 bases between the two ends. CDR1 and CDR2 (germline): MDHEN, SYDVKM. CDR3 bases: TGTGCCAGCAGTTTAGAGGTAGACGGCGGGGAGCTGTTTTTT. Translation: CASSLEVDGGELFF.

The CDR3 loop reads CASSLEGLAGVGQYF. For the CDR3, the DNA is TGTGCCAGCAGCTTAGAGGGACTAGCGGGCGTTGGGCAGTACTTC. V is TRBV7-8 and J is TRBJ2-7, with TRBD2 matching 12 bases. CDR1 SGHVS and CDR2 FQNEAQ come from the germline V gene. CDR3 length equals 15 residues. Trimming at V came to 1 base and at J to 9 bases, leaving 7 bases not matched to a gene.

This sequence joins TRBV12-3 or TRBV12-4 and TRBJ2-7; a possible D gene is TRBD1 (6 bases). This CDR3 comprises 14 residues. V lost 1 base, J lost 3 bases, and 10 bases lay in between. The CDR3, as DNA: TGTGCCAGCAGTTTAGGGGACATTTACTACGAGCAGTACTTC. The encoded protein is CASSLGDIYYEQYF.